What follows are 11 T cell receptor beta chains derived from one specimen sequenced in a study of T cells in Graves' hyperthyroidism and ophthalmopathy. RNA transcripts gave rise to amplified TCR beta CDR3 regions. RT-PCR in the first round (using the HTBI primer set) targeted the TCR CDR3. TCRdb reanalysed the multiplex PCR reads using MiXCR and keeps one entry per CDR3 protein. The sample lists a few hundred thousand distinct CDR3 sequences, about a sixth seen once, with about 7% in the top ten. Sequenced: blood. The receptors originated from a woman aged 25 to 39 with Graves' hyperthyroidism.

The chain links TRBV10-3 to TRBJ2-1; no clear D. This CDR3 spans 11 amino acids. CDR1 is ENHRY, CDR2 SYGVKD, per germline. Trimming removed 9 bases at V and 7 bases at J, with 10 bases between. This CDR3 reads CAMNIGNEQFF. In DNA, the CDR3 is TGTGCCATGAATATAGGGAATGAGCAGTTCTTC.

There are a few counts of this clonotype. The CDR3 sequence: CSVSGLAGGLVEQYF. CDR3 DNA sequence: TGCAGCGTTTCGGGACTAGCGGGAGGGCTTGTCGAGCAGTACTTC. The genes are TRBV29-1 and TRBJ2-7, with 16 nucleotides matching TRBD2. The V gene end was trimmed by 5 bases and the J gene end by 6 bases; junction bases not matched to a gene: 7. Germline CDR1 is SQVTM and CDR2 is ANQGSEA. There are 15 residues in the CDR3.

This clonotype was recorded at least ten times. CDR3 nucleotide sequence: TGTGCCTGGAGTGTCGATAACAATGAGCAGTTCTTC. Its protein product is CAWSVDNNEQFF. The rearrangement links TRBV30 to TRBJ2-1; D gene unclear. Trimming removed 0 bases from V and 5 bases from J, with 5 bases in between. Germline V gene sequence: CDR1 GTSNPN, CDR2 SVGIG (reference sequence). The CDR3 extends over 12 amino acids.

Ten or more counts support this clonotype. Compared with germline, one end of the junction differs, possibly owing to a read error. CDR3 protein: CASSPETPSRAKNIQYF. DNA for the CDR3: TGTGCTAGCAGCCCAGAAACCCCCAGCCGAGCCAAAAACATTCAGTACTTC. The chain recombines TRBV7-7 with TRBJ2-4; D is ambiguous. Germline V lookup: CDR1 SSHAT, CDR2 FNYEAQ (reference sequence). This CDR3 is 17 amino acids long.

This clonotype was observed many times. V is TRBV10-1 and J is TRBJ2-3, with TRBD2 identical over 8 bases. CDR1 and CDR2 (germline): WNHNN, SYGVQD (reference sequence). V shed 3 bases and J 0 bases; nucleotides not matched to a gene: 2. CDR3 length: 15 residues. The CDR3 DNA reads as TGCGCCAGCAGTGATAGCGGGGCTAGCACAGATACGCAGTATTTT. Protein product: CASSDSGASTDTQYF.

This clonotype was counted at least ten times. This chain uses TRBV27 with TRBJ1-2, with 10 bases fitting TRBD1. The V gene's germline CDR1 is MNHEY and CDR2 SMNVEV (reference sequence). This CDR3 is 14 amino acids long. The V and J ends lost 4 bases and 7 bases, in that order; junction bases with no gene match: 6. The CDR3 nucleotides are TGTGCCAGCAGTTCCGGGACAGGGGCCGGTGGCTACACCTTC. Residues: CASSSGTGAGGYTF.

This clonotype was recorded at least ten times. The chain is built from TRBV7-3 and TRBJ2-3, with TRBD2 identical over 12 bases. The germline CDR1 and CDR2 sequences are SGHTA and FQGTGA. The ends lost 5 bases at V and 5 bases at J; junction bases unmatched: 8. This CDR3 spans 16 amino acids. The CDR3 protein is CASSPRLAGAVDTQYF. Written as DNA, the CDR3 is TGTGCCAGCAGCCCCAGACTAGCGGGAGCGGTAGATACGCAGTATTTT.

V and J are TRBV6-1 and TRBJ1-5; D unresolved. Germline V CDR1 and CDR2: MNHNS, SASEGT. V lost 6 bases to trimming and J lost 9 bases, with 21 bases between them. There are 15 residues in the CDR3. CDR3 bases: TGTGCCAGCAGCGCTGGACGGTCCTCAATTTTGCCCCAGCATTTT. Translation: CASSAGRSSILPQHF.

This clonotype has a handful of counts. The V and J genes are TRBV5-8 and TRBJ1-1; D unresolved. Germline CDR1 and CDR2: SGHTS and YDEGEE. CDR3 size: 13 residues. With 4 bases removed from V and 6 bases from J, the gap between germline ends came to 13 bases. The CDR3 region has the DNA TGTGCCAGCAGCCCGGGAGCGTCCCCTGAAGCTTTCTTT. As protein: CASSPGASPEAFF.

Many counts were recorded for this clonotype. The rearrangement uses TRBV5-1 and TRBJ1-1, with D possibly matching TRBD1 (6 bases). V dropped 4 bases and J dropped 3 bases, with 16 bases sitting between them. This CDR3 has 15 residues. Germline CDR1 reads SGHRS; CDR2 reads YFSETQ. The CDR3 bases are TGCGCCAGCAGCCACGGTCTAGAGGGGGACACTGAAGCTTTCTTT. Its translation is CASSHGLEGDTEAFF.

Many counts were recorded for this clonotype. The junction and the germline gene differ at one end; a read error may be behind it. V and J are TRBV6-1 and TRBJ2-1, with D possibly called TRBD1 or TRBD2 (6 bases each). Looked up from germline, CDR1 is MNHNS and CDR2 is SASEGT. The CDR3 loop spans 15 amino acids. CDR3 residues: CASREDRGGLNEQFF. Here the CDR3 DNA reads TGTGCCAGCAGGGAAGATAGAGGGGGGTTGAATGAGCAGTTCTTC.